The 18 T cell receptor beta chains presented below share a single source sample, sequenced in a study of Graves' ophthalmopathy and Graves' hyperthyroidism. RNA transcripts served as template for amplifying TCR beta CDR3 sequences. The library came from an HTBI-primed first-round RT-PCR and a second-round multiplex PCR. TCRdb reprocessed the multiplex PCR reads with MiXCR, giving one entry per CDR3 protein. This table has roughly 420,000 distinct CDR3 sequences, more than 20% appearing once. Sequencing was done on a sample of peripheral blood. The receptor set was obtained from a woman under 30 with stable Graves' hyperthyroidism.

This clonotype was detected once. This rearrangement joins TRBV28 to TRBJ2-2; TRBD1 matches 8 bases. Germline CDR1 reads MDHEN; CDR2 reads SYDVKM. The CDR3 loop spans 15 amino acids. J gave up 3 bases and V 6 bases, and 6 bases lay outside the gene matches. This chain's CDR3 is CASRAGQGDTGELFF. The CDR3 coding sequence is TGTGCCAGCAGGGCCGGACAGGGCGACACCGGGGAGCTGTTTTTT.

Many counts were recorded for this clonotype. The chain combines TRBV10-3 with TRBJ2-7; TRBD2 is a possible D gene (6 bases). V lost 8 bases and J 1 base, leaving 9 bases between the germline ends. The CDR3 has 12 residues. CDR1 and CDR2 (germline): ENHRY, SYGVKD. The CDR3 bases are TGTGCCATCGGAGGGGTTTCCTACGAGCAGTACTTC. Amino acids: CAIGGVSYEQYF.

This clonotype was recorded many times. CDR3 residues: CASTTGRSAGELFF. DNA for the CDR3: TGTGCCAGCACGACTGGAAGGTCCGCCGGGGAGCTGTTTTTT. The chain links TRBV12-3 or TRBV12-4 to TRBJ2-2; D remains ambiguous. The CDR3 totals 14 residues. Trimming removed 7 bases at V and 6 bases at J, with 15 bases between.

This clonotype was seen at least ten times. The chain uses TRBV28 and TRBJ1-1; 7 bases match TRBD1. The CDR3 spans 15 residues. After removal of 9 bases from V and 1 base from J, the junction contained 11 bases not matched to a gene. In germline, CDR1 is MDHEN, CDR2 SYDVKM. The CDR3 is CASLSIGTENTEAFF. The CDR3 region has the DNA TGTGCCAGTCTAAGCATCGGGACAGAGAACACTGAAGCTTTCTTT.

This clonotype has ten or more counts. The rearrangement links TRBV28 to TRBJ1-2; D remains ambiguous. In germline, CDR1 is MDHEN, CDR2 SYDVKM. Deletions cut 5 bases from V and 1 base from J, with 8 bases between. The CDR3 loop spans 13 amino acids. In DNA form, the CDR3 reads TGTGCCAGCAGTGCGGGTCTTAACTATGGCTACACCTTC. The encoded protein is CASSAGLNYGYTF.

The chain carries TRBV6-5 and TRBJ1-1; D call uncertain. Trimming cost V 0 bases and J 6 bases, with 5 bases left between them. Germline V gives CDR1 MNHEY, CDR2 SVGAGI. The CDR3 extends over 12 amino acids. Here the CDR3 DNA reads TGTGCCAGCAGTTACTCGAAATCTGAAGCTTTCTTT. It translates to CASSYSKSEAFF.

This clonotype was counted many times. The V call is TRBV6-5, the J call TRBJ1-2, with D maybe TRBD1 (5 bases). V lost 0 bases and J 8 bases, leaving 13 bases between the germline ends. CDR1 and CDR2 (germline): MNHEY, SVGAGI. CDR3 length equals 14 residues. CDR3 DNA: TGTGCCAGCAGTTACTCTTCCCGGGGCTTAGGCTACACCTTC. Its protein product is CASSYSSRGLGYTF.

In its sample, this clonotype was seen once. The chain uses TRBV6-5 and TRBJ1-6, with D unresolved. Trimming removed 0 bases from V and 9 bases from J, with 15 bases in between. Germline values: CDR1 MNHEY, CDR2 SVGAGI. The CDR3 sequence is 16 residues long. CDR3 nucleotides: TGTGCCAGCAGTTACTCCCGGGCCCTCCGAAGTTCACCCCTCCACTTT. Its protein product is CASSYSRALRSSPLHF.

This clonotype was observed many times. The chain employs TRBV19 and TRBJ2-5, with TRBD1 matching over 9 bases. Germline CDR1 reads LNHDA; CDR2 reads SQIVND (reference sequence). V lost 6 bases to trimming and J lost 4 bases; unmatched junction nucleotides: 3. The CDR3 is made up of 13 amino acids. CDR3 amino acids: CASRTGGGETQYF. The CDR3 DNA reads TGTGCCAGTAGGACAGGGGGAGGAGAGACCCAGTACTTC.

This clonotype was found many times. The chain uses TRBV6-2 or TRBV6-3 and TRBJ1-1; the D is unclear. The CDR3 has 14 residues. Germline values: CDR1 MNHEY, CDR2 SVGEGT. Between the trimmed V and J ends, which lost 5 bases and 2 bases, there was a span of 12 bases. This CDR3 is CASSLGHSNTEAFF. The CDR3 DNA sequence: TGTGCCAGCAGTCTGGGTCACTCTAACACTGAAGCTTTCTTT.

This clonotype appeared many times. V and J are TRBV27 and TRBJ1-2; maybe TRBD1 (6 bases). The CDR3 totals 14 residues. Trimming shortened V by 4 bases and J by 8 bases, and 17 bases separated the two germline ends. Germline V CDR1 and CDR2: MNHEY, SMNVEV (reference sequence). This CDR3 is CASSSTGAPAGYTF. DNA of the CDR3: TGTGCCAGCAGTTCCACGGGGGCCCCCGCAGGCTACACCTTC.

This clonotype was observed at least ten times. The chain is built from TRBV12-3 or TRBV12-4 and TRBJ1-1, with D maybe TRBD1 (5 bases). The CDR3 is 15 residues long. The germline V and J ends were trimmed by 7 bases and 6 bases, with 21 bases remaining between them. CDR3 nucleotide sequence: TGTGCCAGCACCCCCTCCCCGGGGGGACCGGCTGAAGCTTTCTTT. It is translated as CASTPSPGGPAEAFF.

This chain links TRBV6-2 or TRBV6-3 with TRBJ2-2; 10 nucleotides agree with TRBD1. Germline CDR1 reads MNHEY; CDR2 reads SVGEGT. V was clipped by 1 base and J by 4 bases; unmatched bases: 9. The CDR3 is made up of 18 amino acids. The CDR3 sequence: CASSYLGRDRGVTGELFF. CDR3 DNA sequence: TGTGCCAGCAGTTACTTGGGGAGGGACAGGGGAGTCACCGGGGAGCTGTTTTTT.

This clonotype was seen just once. The genes are TRBV20-1 and TRBJ1-2; possibly TRBD1 for D (5 bases). Germline loops: CDR1 DFQATT, CDR2 SNEGSKA (reference sequence). Trimming pared 2 bases from V and 5 bases from J, leaving 24 bases between. The CDR3 is made up of 17 amino acids. The CDR3 coding sequence is TGCAGTGCTAGAAAAACCGGGACCGTCACCTTACCTTATGGCTACACCTTC. Encoded protein: CSARKTGTVTLPYGYTF.

This clonotype has just a few counts. The chain is built from TRBV4-1 and TRBJ1-1, with 10 bases that match TRBD1. V trimming: 1 base; J trimming: 3 bases; junction bases outside the gene matches: 11. The CDR3 is made up of 18 amino acids. CDR1 is MGHRA, CDR2 YSYEKL, per germline. In nucleotides, the CDR3 is TGCGCCAGCAGCCAAGCCTCCGGGACAGGGGTTGGGTACACTGAAGCTTTCTTT. Amino acid sequence: CASSQASGTGVGYTEAFF.

This clonotype has a count of ten or more. The chain employs TRBV5-1 and TRBJ2-7; tentative D call: TRBD1 (7 bases). This CDR3 region has 16 residues. Trimming left V 0 bases short and J 3 bases short, with 16 bases between. The germline V gene encodes CDR1 SGHRS and CDR2 YFSETQ. CDR3 sequence: CASSLGPAGGFYEQYF. The DNA of the CDR3 is TGCGCCAGCAGCTTGGGCCCGGCAGGGGGGTTCTACGAGCAGTACTTC.

This clonotype has a count of ten or more. The V gene is TRBV7-3, the J gene TRBJ2-3, with TRBD2 matching over 11 bases. Trimming at V came to 1 base and at J to 2 bases, leaving 8 bases not matched to a gene. From germline, CDR1 is SGHTA and CDR2 FQGTGA. This CDR3 has 18 residues. Here the CDR3 reads CASSLRRSGRANTDTQYF. The CDR3 DNA reads TGTGCCAGCAGCTTAAGACGTAGCGGGAGGGCAAACACAGATACGCAGTATTTT.

At least ten counts were recorded for this clonotype. The chain joins TRBV19 to TRBJ1-2; D unresolved. V was pared by 4 bases and J by 5 bases, with 8 bases between. The CDR3 is 12 residues long. Germline loops: CDR1 LNHDA, CDR2 SQIVND (reference sequence). Here the CDR3 DNA reads TGTGCCAGTAGTAGCTCTGGATATGGCTACACCTTC. It codes for CASSSSGYGYTF.